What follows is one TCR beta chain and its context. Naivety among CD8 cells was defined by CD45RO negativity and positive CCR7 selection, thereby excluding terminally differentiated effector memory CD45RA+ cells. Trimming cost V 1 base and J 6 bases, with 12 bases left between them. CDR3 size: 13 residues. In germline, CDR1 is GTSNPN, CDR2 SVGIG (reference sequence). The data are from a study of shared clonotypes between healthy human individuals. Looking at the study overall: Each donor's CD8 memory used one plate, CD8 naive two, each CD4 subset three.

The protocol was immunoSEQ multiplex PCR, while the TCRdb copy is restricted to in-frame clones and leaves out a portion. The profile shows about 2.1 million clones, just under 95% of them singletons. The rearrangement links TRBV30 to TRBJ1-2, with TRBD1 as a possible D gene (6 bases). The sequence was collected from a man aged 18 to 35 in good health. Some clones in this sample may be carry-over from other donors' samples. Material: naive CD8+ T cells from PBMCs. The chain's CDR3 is CAWSGTGFNGYTF. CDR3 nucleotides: TGTGCCTGGAGTGGAACAGGGTTCAATGGCTACACCTTC. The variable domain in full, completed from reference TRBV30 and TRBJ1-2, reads SQTIHQWPATLVQPVGSPLSLECTVEGTSNPNLYWYRQAAGRGLQLLFYSVGIGQISSEVPQNLSASRPQDRQFILSSKKLLLSDSGFYLCAWSGTGFNGYTFGSGTRLTVV.